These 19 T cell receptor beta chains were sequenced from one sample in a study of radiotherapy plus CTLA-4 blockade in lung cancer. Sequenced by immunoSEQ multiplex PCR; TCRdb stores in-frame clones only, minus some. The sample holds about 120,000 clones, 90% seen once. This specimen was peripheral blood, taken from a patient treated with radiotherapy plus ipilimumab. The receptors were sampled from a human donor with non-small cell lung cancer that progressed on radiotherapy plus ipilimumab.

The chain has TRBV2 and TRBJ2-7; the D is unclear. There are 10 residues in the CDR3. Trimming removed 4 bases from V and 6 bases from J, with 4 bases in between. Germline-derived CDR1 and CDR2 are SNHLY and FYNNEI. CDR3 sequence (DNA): TGTGCCAGCAGTGGGGGCGAGCAGTACTTC. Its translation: CASSGGEQYF.

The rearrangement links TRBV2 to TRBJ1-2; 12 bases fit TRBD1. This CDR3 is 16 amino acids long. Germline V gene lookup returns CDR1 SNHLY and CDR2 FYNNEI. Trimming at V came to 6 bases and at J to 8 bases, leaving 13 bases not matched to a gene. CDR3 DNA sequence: TGTGCCAGCAGGGGGGACAGGGGGCTCGCAATCGACGGCTACACCTTC. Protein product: CASRGDRGLAIDGYTF.

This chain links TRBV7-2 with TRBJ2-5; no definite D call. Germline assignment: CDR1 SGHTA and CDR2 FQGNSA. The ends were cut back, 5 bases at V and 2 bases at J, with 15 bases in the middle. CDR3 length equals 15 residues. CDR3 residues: CASSPRFGLQETQYF. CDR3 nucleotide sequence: TGTGCCAGCAGCCCGCGTTTTGGTCTACAAGAGACCCAGTACTTC.

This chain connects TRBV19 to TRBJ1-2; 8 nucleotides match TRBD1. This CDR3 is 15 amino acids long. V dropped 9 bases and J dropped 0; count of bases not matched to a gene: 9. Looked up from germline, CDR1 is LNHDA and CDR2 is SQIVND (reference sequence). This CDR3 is CASKPTGGANYGYTF. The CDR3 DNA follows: TGTGCCAGCAAACCTACAGGGGGGGCTAACTATGGCTACACCTTC.

CDR3 sequence: CASSEQTSGCYNEQFF. As DNA, the CDR3 is TGTGCCAGCAGTGAACAGACTAGCGGCTGCTACAATGAGCAGTTCTTC. The chain carries TRBV6-1 and TRBJ2-1; the match to TRBD2 covers 9 bases. V gave up 2 bases and J gave up 3 bases; unmatched junction bases: 5. Germline values: CDR1 MNHNS, CDR2 SASEGT. This CDR3 has 16 residues.

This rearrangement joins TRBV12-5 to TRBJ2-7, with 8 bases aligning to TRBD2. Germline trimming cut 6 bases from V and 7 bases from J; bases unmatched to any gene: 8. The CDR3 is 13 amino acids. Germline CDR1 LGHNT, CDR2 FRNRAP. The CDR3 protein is CASGGGLGYEQYF. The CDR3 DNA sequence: TGTGCTAGTGGGGGGGGACTAGGTTATGAGCAGTACTTC.

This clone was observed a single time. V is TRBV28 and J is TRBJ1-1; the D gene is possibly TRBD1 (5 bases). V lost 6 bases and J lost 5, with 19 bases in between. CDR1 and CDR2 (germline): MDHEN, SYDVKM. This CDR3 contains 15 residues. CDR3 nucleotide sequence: TGTGCCAGCAGGACCCCAACAGGTAGTCTAACTGAAGCTTTCTTT. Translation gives CASRTPTGSLTEAFF.

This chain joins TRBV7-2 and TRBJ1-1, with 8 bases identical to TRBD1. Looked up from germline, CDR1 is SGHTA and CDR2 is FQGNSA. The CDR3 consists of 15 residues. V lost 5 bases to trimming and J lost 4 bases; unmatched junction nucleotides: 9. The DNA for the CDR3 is TGTGCCAGCAGCCCGCGGACAGGGCTGGGCACTGAAGCTTTCTTT. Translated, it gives CASSPRTGLGTEAFF.

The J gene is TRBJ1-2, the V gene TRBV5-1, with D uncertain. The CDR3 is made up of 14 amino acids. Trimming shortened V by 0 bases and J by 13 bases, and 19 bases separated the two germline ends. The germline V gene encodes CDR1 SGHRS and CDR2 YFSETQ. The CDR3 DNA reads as TGCGCCAGCAGCTTGGAAGGGTCCGGAGACCGTCCCACCTTC. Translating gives CASSLEGSGDRPTF.

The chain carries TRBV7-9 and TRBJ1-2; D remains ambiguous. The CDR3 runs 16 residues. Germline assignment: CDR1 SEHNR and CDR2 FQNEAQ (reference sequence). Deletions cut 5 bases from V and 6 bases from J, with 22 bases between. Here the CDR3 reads CASSRRVSIFSDGYTF. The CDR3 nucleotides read TGTGCCAGCAGCAGGCGGGTTTCGATCTTTTCGGATGGCTACACCTTC. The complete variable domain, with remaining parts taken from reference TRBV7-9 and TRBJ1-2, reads DTGVSQNPRHKITKRGQNVTFRCDPISEHNRLYWYRQTLGQGPEFLTYFQNEAQLEKSRLLSDRFSAERPKGSFSTLEIQRTEQGDSAMYLCASSRRVSIFSDGYTFGSGTRLTVV.

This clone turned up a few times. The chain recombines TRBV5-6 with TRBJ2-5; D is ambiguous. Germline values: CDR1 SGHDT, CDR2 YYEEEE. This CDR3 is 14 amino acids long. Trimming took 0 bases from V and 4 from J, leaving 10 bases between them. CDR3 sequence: CASSLVVEGETQYF. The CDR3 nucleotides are TGTGCCAGCAGCTTGGTTGTCGAAGGAGAGACCCAGTACTTC.

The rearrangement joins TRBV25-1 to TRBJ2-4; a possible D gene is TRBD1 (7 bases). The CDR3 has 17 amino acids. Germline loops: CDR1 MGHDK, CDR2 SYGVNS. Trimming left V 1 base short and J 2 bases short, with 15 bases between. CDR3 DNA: TGTGCCAGCAGTGAATTAGGGGCAGGGGGGACCAAAAACATTCAGTACTTC. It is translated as CASSELGAGGTKNIQYF.

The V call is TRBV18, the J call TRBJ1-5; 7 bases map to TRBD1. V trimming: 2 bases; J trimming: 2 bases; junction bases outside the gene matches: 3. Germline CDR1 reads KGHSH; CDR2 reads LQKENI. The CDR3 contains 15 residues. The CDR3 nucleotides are TGTGCCAGCTCACCAGAAGGACAGGGCAATCAGCCCCAGCATTTT. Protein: CASSPEGQGNQPQHF.

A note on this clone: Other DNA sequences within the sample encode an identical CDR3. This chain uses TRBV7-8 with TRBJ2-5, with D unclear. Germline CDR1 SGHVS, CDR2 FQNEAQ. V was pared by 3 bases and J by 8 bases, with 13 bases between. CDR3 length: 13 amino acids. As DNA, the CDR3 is TGTGCCAGCAGCTTGGGTCGAGAGGCAACCCAGTACTTC. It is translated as CASSLGREATQYF.

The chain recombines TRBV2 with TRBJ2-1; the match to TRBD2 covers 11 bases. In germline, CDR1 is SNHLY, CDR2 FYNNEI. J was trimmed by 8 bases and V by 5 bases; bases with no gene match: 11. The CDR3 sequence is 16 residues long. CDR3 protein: CASSPRRSGRGDEQFF. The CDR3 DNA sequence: TGTGCCAGCAGTCCCAGACGTAGCGGGAGGGGCGATGAGCAGTTCTTC.

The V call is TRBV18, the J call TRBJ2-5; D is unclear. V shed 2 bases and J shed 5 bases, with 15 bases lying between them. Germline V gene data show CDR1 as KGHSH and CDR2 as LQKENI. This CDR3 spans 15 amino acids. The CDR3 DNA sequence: TGTGCCAGCTCACCAATTGGATATGGTCTGGAGACCCAGTACTTC. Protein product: CASSPIGYGLETQYF.

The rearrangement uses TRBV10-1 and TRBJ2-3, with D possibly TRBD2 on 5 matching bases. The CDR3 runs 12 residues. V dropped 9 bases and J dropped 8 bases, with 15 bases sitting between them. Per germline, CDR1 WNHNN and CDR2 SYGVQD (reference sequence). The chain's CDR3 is CASRGSGGTQYF. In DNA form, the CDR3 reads TGCGCCAGTCGTGGGAGTGGAGGTACGCAGTATTTT.

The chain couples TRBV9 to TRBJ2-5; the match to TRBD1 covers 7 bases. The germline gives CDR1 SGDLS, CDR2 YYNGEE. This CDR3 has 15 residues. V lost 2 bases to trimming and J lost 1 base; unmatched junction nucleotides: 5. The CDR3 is CASSVRGQSQETQYF. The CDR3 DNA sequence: TGTGCCAGCAGCGTTAGGGGACAGTCCCAAGAGACCCAGTACTTC.

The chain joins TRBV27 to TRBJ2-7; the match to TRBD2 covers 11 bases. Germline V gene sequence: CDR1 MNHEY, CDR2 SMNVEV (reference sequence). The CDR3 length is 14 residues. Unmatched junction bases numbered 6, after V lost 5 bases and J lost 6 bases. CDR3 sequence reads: CASSQTSGSSEQYF. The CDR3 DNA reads TGTGCCAGCAGTCAAACTAGCGGGAGCTCCGAGCAGTACTTC.